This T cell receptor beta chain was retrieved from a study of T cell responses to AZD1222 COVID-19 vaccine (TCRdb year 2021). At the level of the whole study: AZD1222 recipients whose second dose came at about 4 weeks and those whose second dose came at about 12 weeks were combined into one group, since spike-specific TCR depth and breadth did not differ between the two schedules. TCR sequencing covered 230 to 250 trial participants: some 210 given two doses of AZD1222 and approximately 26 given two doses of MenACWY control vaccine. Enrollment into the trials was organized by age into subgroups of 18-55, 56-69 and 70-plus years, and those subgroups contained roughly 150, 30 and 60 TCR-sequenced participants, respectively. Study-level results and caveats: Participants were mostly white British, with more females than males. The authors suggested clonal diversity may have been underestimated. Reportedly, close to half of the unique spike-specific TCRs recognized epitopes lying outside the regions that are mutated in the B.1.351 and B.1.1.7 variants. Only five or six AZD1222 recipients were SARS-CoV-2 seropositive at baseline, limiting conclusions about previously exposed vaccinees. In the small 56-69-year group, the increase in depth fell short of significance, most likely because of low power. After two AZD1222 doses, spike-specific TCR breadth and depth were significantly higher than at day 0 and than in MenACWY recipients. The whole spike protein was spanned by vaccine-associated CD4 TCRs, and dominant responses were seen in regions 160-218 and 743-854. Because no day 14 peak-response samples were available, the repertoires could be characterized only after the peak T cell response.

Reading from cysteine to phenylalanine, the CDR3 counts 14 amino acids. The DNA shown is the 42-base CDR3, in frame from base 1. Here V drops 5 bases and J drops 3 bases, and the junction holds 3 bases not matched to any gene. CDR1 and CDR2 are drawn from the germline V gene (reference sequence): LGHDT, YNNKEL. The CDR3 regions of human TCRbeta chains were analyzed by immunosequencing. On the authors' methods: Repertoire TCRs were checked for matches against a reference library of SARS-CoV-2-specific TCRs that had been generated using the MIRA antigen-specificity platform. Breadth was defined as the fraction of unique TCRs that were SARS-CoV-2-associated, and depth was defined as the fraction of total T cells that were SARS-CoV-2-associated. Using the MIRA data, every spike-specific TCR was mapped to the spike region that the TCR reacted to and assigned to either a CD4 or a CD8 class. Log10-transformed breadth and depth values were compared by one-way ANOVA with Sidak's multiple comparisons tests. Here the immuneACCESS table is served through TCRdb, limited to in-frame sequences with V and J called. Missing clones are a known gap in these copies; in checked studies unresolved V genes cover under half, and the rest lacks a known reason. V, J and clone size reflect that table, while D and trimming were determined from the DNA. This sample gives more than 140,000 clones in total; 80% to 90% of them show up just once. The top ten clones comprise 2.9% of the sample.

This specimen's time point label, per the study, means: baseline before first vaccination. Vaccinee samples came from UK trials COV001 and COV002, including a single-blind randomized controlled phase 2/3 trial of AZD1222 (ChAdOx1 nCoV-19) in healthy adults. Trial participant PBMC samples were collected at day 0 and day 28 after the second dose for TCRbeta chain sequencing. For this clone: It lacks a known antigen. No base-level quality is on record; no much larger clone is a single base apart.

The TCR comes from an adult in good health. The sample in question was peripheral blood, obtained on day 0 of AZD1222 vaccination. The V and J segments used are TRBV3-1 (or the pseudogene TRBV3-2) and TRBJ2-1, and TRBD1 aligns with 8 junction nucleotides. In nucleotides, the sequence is TGTGCCAGCAGCGACAGGGGTAGCTACAATGAGCAGTTCTTC. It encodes CASSDRGSYNEQFF.